This T cell receptor beta chain was recorded in a study of blood T cell repertoires in COVID-19. Background on the study: The United States, Italy and Spain were the sources of the acute and convalescent COVID-19 samples.

Germline CDR1 is LNHDA and CDR2 is SQIVND (reference sequence). The germline V and J ends were trimmed by 4 bases and 0 bases, with 9 bases remaining between them. The CDR3 is made up of 14 amino acids. Generated by immunoSEQ multiplex PCR, the TCRdb table keeps only in-frame clones and is missing some. The data contain some 330,000 clones, less than 90% of them seen just once; the ten biggest clones take up 5% to 6%. This clone was observed once. The sequence was obtained from a woman in her fifties or sixties who had recovered from COVID-19. This rearrangement joins TRBV19 to TRBJ1-1; the D is unclear. Material: PBMCs or T cells enriched from blood (not recorded which). The CDR3 DNA reads as TGTGCCAGTAGTAGGAGAAGCATGAACACTGAAGCTTTCTTT. Protein sequence: CASSRRSMNTEAFF.